The clone carrying this TCR beta chain was detected many times. Antigen specificity is unknown. These data are taken from a study of blood T cells in healthy people across ages. The study's findings and limits: Greater diversity and more naive CD4+ cells were seen in long-lived donors than in aged donors.

Donor samples were obtained from healthy Caucasian individuals from Russia, aged 6 to 90. This CDR3 comprises 11 residues. V was pared by 11 bases and J by 7 bases, with 14 bases between. Germline CDR1 reads SEHNR; CDR2 reads FQNEAQ (reference sequence). Alongside a J-beta primer mix, a sample-barcoded 5' primer served in a second PCR lasting about 7 to 11 cycles. TCRdb itself ran the 5' RACE reads through MiXCR, one entry per CDR3 protein. The sample lists some 1.8 million distinct CDR3 sequences, approximately 40% occurring once. V usage is TRBV7-9 and J usage is TRBJ2-5; D perhaps matches TRBD1 (6 bases). The receptor comes from a human donor in good health. Sequenced material: blood. DNA for the CDR3: TGTGCCGGGGGCATAGGGGCGACCCAGTACTTC. Its translation is CAGGIGATQYF.